This T cell receptor beta chain was profiled in a study of cytomegalovirus exposure and HLA in healthy donors. The study's findings and limits: Prior analysis indicated that the majority of TCR beta V segments exhibited productivity approximately 87% or approximately 30% of the time.

The V end was cut by 3 bases, the J end by 2 bases, with 8 bases between. Germline CDR1 LNHDA, CDR2 SQIVND (reference sequence). The CDR3 is made up of 13 amino acids. On this clone itself: Its antigen is unknown.

Both 60 Vbeta primers and 13 Jbeta primers went into the PCR. The table came from immunoSEQ multiplex PCR; TCRdb's copy has only in-frame clones and leaves some out. The data show about 120,000 clones, 75% seen once. Sequencing was carried out using PBMCs. The chain carries TRBV19 and TRBJ2-7; D is perhaps TRBD1 (5 bases). The sequence was obtained from a woman aged 40 to 50 in good health and CMV-seropositive. CDR3 nucleotides: TGTGCCAGTAGTATCGCCAGGGCCTACGAGCAGTACTTC. It is translated as CASSIARAYEQYF.